These 20 T cell receptor beta chains were all obtained from the same sample, sequenced in a study of T-cell reconstitution after alpha-beta-depleted transplantation in children. Preparation of the TCRbeta library was carried out with unique molecular identifiers. TCRdb called the PCR reads again in MiXCR, with one record for every CDR3 protein. The profile shows around 300,000 distinct CDR3 sequences, around 25% of them singletons. The sequenced sample was PBMCs, mostly from graft donor cells, obtained 180 days after TCRalphabeta/CD19-depleted stem cell transplant. Source of these receptors: a male patient aged 10-17 years who had a stem cell transplant for acute lymphoblastic leukemia, so the T cells may come from the graft donor.

This clonotype came up a few times. V gene TRBV20-1 combines with J gene TRBJ2-5; D possibly corresponds to TRBD2 (5 bases). The ends were cut back, 0 bases at V and 1 base at J, with 12 bases in the middle. The germline gives CDR1 DFQATT, CDR2 SNEGSKA (reference sequence). This CDR3 is built from 15 residues. CDR3 protein: CSARDTEGGQETQYF. CDR3 bases: TGCAGTGCTAGAGATACGGAAGGAGGCCAAGAGACCCAGTACTTC.

V is TRBV7-9 and J is TRBJ2-7; the D gene is possibly TRBD2 (5 bases). Trimming cost V 5 bases and J 5 bases, with 19 bases left between them. Germline CDR1 and CDR2: SEHNR and FQNEAQ (reference sequence). This CDR3 comprises 15 residues. CDR3 in amino acids: CASSLHSSETNEQYF. CDR3 DNA sequence: TGTGCCAGCAGCCTCCACAGCTCAGAGACTAACGAGCAGTACTTC.

This sequence joins TRBV5-1 and TRBJ1-1; D not certain. Per germline, CDR1 SGHRS and CDR2 YFSETQ. V shed 0 bases and J shed 4 bases, with 7 bases lying between them. The length of the CDR3 is 13 residues. CDR3 residues: CASSLGTITEAFF. The CDR3 DNA reads TGCGCCAGCAGCTTGGGGACGATCACTGAAGCTTTCTTT.

The J gene is TRBJ2-5, the V gene TRBV10-2; a possible D gene is TRBD2 (6 bases). Between the trimmed V and J ends, which lost 4 bases and 7 bases, there was a span of 16 bases. Germline V gene data show CDR1 as WSHSY and CDR2 as SAAADI. The length of the CDR3 is 14 residues. This chain's CDR3 is CASSGSRGLSTQYF. CDR3 bases: TGCGCCAGCAGTGGCTCGAGGGGACTGTCGACCCAGTACTTC.

CDR3 residues: CASSYRSRDTQYF. The CDR3 nucleotides read TGTGCCAGCAGTTACCGCTCGAGGGATACGCAGTATTTT. The rearrangement links TRBV6-6 to TRBJ2-3; unclear D gene. Between the trimmed V and J ends, which lost 2 bases and 6 bases, there was a span of 9 bases. Per germline, CDR1 MNHNY and CDR2 SVGAGI (reference sequence). The CDR3 contains 13 residues.

This clonotype was counted ten times or more. The J gene is TRBJ2-2, the V gene TRBV5-1, with TRBD2 matching over 8 bases. The CDR3 is made up of 15 amino acids. The V gene end was trimmed by 5 bases and the J gene end by 5 bases; junction bases not matched to a gene: 8. Germline values: CDR1 SGHRS, CDR2 YFSETQ. The chain's CDR3 is CASRPGGLKTGELFF. The CDR3 DNA reads TGCGCCAGCAGGCCGGGAGGGCTGAAAACCGGGGAGCTGTTTTTT.

This clonotype was counted only a few times. The V call is TRBV5-1, the J call TRBJ2-7; D uncertain. Trimming pared 4 bases from V and 6 bases from J, leaving 17 bases between. The CDR3 covers 14 residues. Germline V lookup: CDR1 SGHRS, CDR2 YFSETQ. CDR3 in DNA: TGCGCCAGCAGCCCCAGCACCCTCCGAGGCGAGCAGTACTTC. Its protein is CASSPSTLRGEQYF.

This clonotype was seen only a few times. V is TRBV6-1 and J is TRBJ2-3, with 7 nucleotides matching TRBD1. The V gene's germline CDR1 is MNHNS and CDR2 SASEGT. CDR3 length: 14 residues. The J segment lost 2 bases and the V segment lost 8 bases, leaving 7 bases of the junction unmatched. CDR3 sequence: CASHPGTATDTQYF. In DNA form, the CDR3 reads TGTGCCAGCCACCCTGGGACAGCCACAGATACGCAGTATTTT.

The chain uses TRBV27 and TRBJ2-7, with 9 positions matching TRBD2. V shed 6 bases, J shed 3 bases, and the junction held 15 bases outside the gene matches. CDR1 is MNHEY, CDR2 SMNVEV, per germline (reference sequence). The CDR3 is made up of 17 amino acids. CDR3 sequence (DNA): TGTGCCAGCAGACTTAGCGGGAGCGCGTATTCGTTCTACGAGCAGTACTTC. Translated: CASRLSGSAYSFYEQYF.

The table lists this clonotype with a few counts. The CDR3 protein is CASSFGGGGSYEQYF. CDR3 coding DNA: TGTGCCAGCAGTTTTGGCGGGGGGGGCTCCTACGAGCAGTACTTC. The chain couples TRBV27 to TRBJ2-7; 9 positions agree with TRBD2. Per germline, CDR1 MNHEY and CDR2 SMNVEV (reference sequence). CDR3 size: 15 residues. Unmatched junction bases numbered 3, after V lost 3 bases and J lost 0 bases.

There are many counts of this clonotype. The chain links TRBV5-1 to TRBJ1-1; possibly TRBD1 for D (6 bases). V lost 2 bases and J lost 3, with 11 bases in between. CDR3 size: 14 residues. Germline CDR1 SGHRS, CDR2 YFSETQ. The CDR3 coding sequence is TGCGCCAGCAGCTTCAGGGGTCGGGACACTGAAGCTTTCTTT. It specifies CASSFRGRDTEAFF. Full variable domain (missing parts from reference TRBV5-1 and TRBJ1-1): KAGVTQTPRYLIKTRGQQVTLSCSPISGHRSVSWYQQTPGQGLQFLFEYFSETQRNKGNFPGRFSGRQFSNSRSEMNVSTLELGDSALYLCASSFRGRDTEAFFGQGTRLTVV.

The CDR3 is CASSPSGTNTDTQYF. The CDR3 DNA is TGTGCCAGCAGCCCTAGCGGGACAAACACAGATACGCAGTATTTT. This rearrangement joins TRBV7-7 to TRBJ2-3, with 9 bases lining up with TRBD2. Germline V CDR1 and CDR2: SSHAT, FNYEAQ (reference sequence). This CDR3 comprises 15 residues. J gave up 2 bases and V 5 bases, and 5 bases lay outside the gene matches.

The sample holds a few counts of this clonotype. V usage is TRBV9 and J usage is TRBJ2-1; tentative D call: TRBD2 (5 bases). Germline V gene sequence: CDR1 SGDLS, CDR2 YYNGEE. V was cut by 4 bases and J by 6 bases, with 17 bases left in between. There are 15 residues in the CDR3. The CDR3 loop is CASSRLRAVRNEQFF. The CDR3 nucleotides are TGTGCCAGCAGCCGCCTGCGGGCTGTCCGCAATGAGCAGTTCTTC.

V is TRBV10-3 and J is TRBJ1-2; tentatively, D is TRBD1 (6 bases). Trimming left V 9 bases short and J 4 bases short, with 15 bases between. The V gene's germline CDR1 is ENHRY and CDR2 SYGVKD. The CDR3 has 13 residues. As DNA, the CDR3 is TGTGCCATTAGAGGGGGGGCCGCCTATGGCTACACCTTC. This codes for CAIRGGAAYGYTF.

This sequence joins TRBV20-1 and TRBJ2-2; 7 bases align to TRBD1. The CDR3 is 15 residues long. The germline V gene encodes CDR1 DFQATT and CDR2 SNEGSKA (reference sequence). With 2 bases clipped from V and 0 bases from J, the junction kept 3 bases outside the gene matches. The CDR3 DNA reads as TGCAGTGCTAGACCGGGACAGACGAACACCGGGGAGCTGTTTTTT. The encoded protein is CSARPGQTNTGELFF.

The rearrangement uses TRBV9 and TRBJ2-7; 12 bases match TRBD2. This CDR3 spans 16 amino acids. The V gene's germline CDR1 is SGDLS and CDR2 YYNGEE. The V and J ends lost 1 base and 4 bases, in that order; junction bases with no gene match: 6. CDR3 nucleotide sequence: TGTGCCAGCAGCGTATCAACTAGCGGGAGGATGTACGAGCAGTACTTC. It is translated as CASSVSTSGRMYEQYF.

This clonotype was found a few times. The rearrangement uses TRBV5-1 and TRBJ2-1; 9 positions agree with TRBD2. Per germline, CDR1 SGHRS and CDR2 YFSETQ. After removal of 3 bases from V and 8 bases from J, the junction contained 12 bases not matched to a gene. The CDR3 consists of 16 residues. CDR3 sequence: CASSSLPGLARYEQFF. The DNA of the CDR3 is TGCGCCAGCAGCTCCCTTCCGGGACTAGCTAGGTATGAGCAGTTCTTC.

This clonotype has ten or more counts. The chain uses TRBV5-1 and TRBJ2-3; maybe TRBD1 (6 bases). The CDR3 length is 15 residues. The V gene's germline CDR1 is SGHRS and CDR2 YFSETQ. Trimming took off 4 bases at V and 2 bases at J, with 14 bases between the two ends. CDR3: CASSTGHGITDTQYF. The CDR3 nucleotides read TGCGCCAGCAGCACGGGACACGGGATCACAGATACGCAGTATTTT.

This clonotype has a handful of counts. The rearrangement joins TRBV20-1 to TRBJ1-2; TRBD1 is a possible D gene (6 bases). Germline assignment: CDR1 DFQATT and CDR2 SNEGSKA (reference sequence). This CDR3 region has 17 residues. V was trimmed by 0 bases and J by 2 bases, leaving 19 bases between them. As DNA, the CDR3 is TGCAGTGCTAGAGAGGGGGGCAAGGACAGACCAAACTATGGCTACACCTTC. Amino acid sequence: CSAREGGKDRPNYGYTF.

This clonotype showed up just a few times. CDR3 sequence reads: CASSFGEITSGANVLTF. The DNA of the CDR3 is TGTGCCAGCAGCTTCGGGGAGATAACGTCTGGGGCCAACGTCCTGACTTTC. V is TRBV5-6 and J is TRBJ2-6, with D possibly TRBD2 on 5 matching bases. The CDR3 runs to 17 residues. The V end was cut by 2 bases, the J end by 1 base, with 13 bases between. Germline values: CDR1 SGHDT, CDR2 YYEEEE.